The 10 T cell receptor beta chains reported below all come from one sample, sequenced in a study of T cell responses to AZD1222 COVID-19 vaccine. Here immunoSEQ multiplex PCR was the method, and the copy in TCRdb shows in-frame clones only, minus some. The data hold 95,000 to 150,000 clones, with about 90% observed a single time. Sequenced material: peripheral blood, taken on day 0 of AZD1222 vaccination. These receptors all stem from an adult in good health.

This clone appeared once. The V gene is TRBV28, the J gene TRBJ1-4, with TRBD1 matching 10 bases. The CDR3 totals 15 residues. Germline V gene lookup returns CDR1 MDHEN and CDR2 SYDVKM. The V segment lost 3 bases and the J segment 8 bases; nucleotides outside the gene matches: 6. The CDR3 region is CASSLRQGAFEKLFF. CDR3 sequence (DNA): TGTGCCAGCAGTTTGCGACAGGGGGCCTTCGAAAAACTGTTTTTT.

CDR3 protein: CASSLLWDRGYTF. In nucleotides, the CDR3 is TGTGCCAGCAGCTTACTGTGGGACCGGGGCTACACCTTC. This chain links TRBV11-2 with TRBJ1-2, with D maybe TRBD1 (5 bases). CDR3 size: 13 residues. CDR1 and CDR2 from the germline V gene are SGHAT and FQNNGV. V was pared by 2 bases and J by 8 bases, with 12 bases between.

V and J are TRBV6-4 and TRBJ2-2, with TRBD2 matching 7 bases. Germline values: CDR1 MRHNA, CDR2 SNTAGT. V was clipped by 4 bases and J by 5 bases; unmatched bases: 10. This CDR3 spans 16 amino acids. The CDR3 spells CASSVAAGRSTGELFF. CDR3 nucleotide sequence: TGTGCCAGCAGTGTTGCAGCGGGGAGATCTACCGGGGAGCTGTTTTTT.

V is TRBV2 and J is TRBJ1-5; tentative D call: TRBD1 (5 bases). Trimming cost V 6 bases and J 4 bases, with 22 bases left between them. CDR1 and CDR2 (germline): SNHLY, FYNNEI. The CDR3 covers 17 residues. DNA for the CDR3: TGTGCCAGCAGGGTATCAATAACCCAGGGTGGGAATCAGCCCCAGCATTTT. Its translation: CASRVSITQGGNQPQHF.

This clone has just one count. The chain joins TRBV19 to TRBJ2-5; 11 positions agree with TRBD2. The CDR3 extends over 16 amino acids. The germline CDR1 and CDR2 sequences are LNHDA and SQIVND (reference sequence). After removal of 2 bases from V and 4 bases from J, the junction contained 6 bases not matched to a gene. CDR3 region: CASSITTSGVRETQYF. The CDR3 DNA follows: TGTGCCAGTAGTATAACGACTAGCGGGGTACGAGAGACCCAGTACTTC.

In DNA, the CDR3 is TGCGCCAGCAGCCCGAGCCTCGACGGGGACTACGAGCAGTACTTC. It codes for CASSPSLDGDYEQYF. The chain joins TRBV5-1 to TRBJ2-7; D may be TRBD2 (5 bases). CDR3 size: 15 residues. Germline V gene sequence: CDR1 SGHRS, CDR2 YFSETQ. Trimming took off 4 bases at V and 3 bases at J, with 17 bases between the two ends.

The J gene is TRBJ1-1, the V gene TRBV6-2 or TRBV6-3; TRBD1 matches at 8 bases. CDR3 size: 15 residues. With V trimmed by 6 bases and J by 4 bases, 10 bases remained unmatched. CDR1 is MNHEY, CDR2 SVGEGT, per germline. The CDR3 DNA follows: TGTGCCAGCAGCAACTTGGGGACAGGAAGCACTGAAGCTTTCTTT. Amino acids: CASSNLGTGSTEAFF.

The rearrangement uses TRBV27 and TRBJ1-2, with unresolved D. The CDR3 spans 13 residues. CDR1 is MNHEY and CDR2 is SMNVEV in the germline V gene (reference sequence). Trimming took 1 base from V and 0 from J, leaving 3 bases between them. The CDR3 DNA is TGTGCCAGCAGTTTATATCCTAACTATGGCTACACCTTC. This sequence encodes CASSLYPNYGYTF.

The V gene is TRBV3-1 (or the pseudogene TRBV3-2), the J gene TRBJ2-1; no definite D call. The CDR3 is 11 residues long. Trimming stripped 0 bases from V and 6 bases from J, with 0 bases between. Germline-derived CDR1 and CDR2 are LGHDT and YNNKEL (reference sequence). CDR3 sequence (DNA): TGTGCCAGCAGCCAAGACAATGAGCAGTTCTTC. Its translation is CASSQDNEQFF.

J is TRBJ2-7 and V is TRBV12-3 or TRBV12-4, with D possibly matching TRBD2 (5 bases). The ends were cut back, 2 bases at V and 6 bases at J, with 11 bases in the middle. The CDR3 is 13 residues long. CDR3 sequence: CASSLFGSSEQYF. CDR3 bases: TGTGCCAGCAGTTTATTTGGGAGTAGCGAGCAGTACTTC.